This T cell receptor (beta chain) was recorded in a study of graft-versus-host responses after intestinal transplantation. Study-level information: Anti-thymocyte globulin induction was given to all recipients, followed by tacrolimus and steroids for 2 to 4 years.

Produced via immunoSEQ multiplex PCR; TCRdb's table is partial and in-frame only. This sample has 28,000 or so clones, with roughly 83% found just once. With regard to this clone: Its antigen remains unidentified.

The CDR3 sequence is 11 residues long. CDR1 is MNHEY and CDR2 is SMNVEV in the germline V gene (reference sequence). V dropped 8 bases and J dropped 8 bases, with 13 bases sitting between them. The chain recombines TRBV27 with TRBJ2-7, with D tentatively TRBD2 (6 bases). The clonotype originates from a human donor who received an intestinal transplant. The input for sequencing was unstimulated CD8+ T cells sorted from spleen or lymph node cells, taken before intestinal transplant. In nucleotides, the CDR3 is TGTGCCAGCGAGCGGGCGTTAAAGCAGTACTTC. Its translation is CASERALKQYF.